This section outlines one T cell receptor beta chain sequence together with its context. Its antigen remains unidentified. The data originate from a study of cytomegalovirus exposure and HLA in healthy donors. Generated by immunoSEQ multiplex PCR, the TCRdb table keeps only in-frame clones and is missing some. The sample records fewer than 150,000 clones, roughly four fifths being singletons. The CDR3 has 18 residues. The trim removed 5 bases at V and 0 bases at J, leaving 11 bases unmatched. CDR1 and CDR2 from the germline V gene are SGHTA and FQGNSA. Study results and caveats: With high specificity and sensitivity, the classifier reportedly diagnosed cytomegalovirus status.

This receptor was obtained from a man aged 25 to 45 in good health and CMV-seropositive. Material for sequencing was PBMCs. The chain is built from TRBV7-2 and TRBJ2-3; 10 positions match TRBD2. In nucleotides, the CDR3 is TGTGCCAGCAGCCCTGTGGGGTCTAGCGGGAGTAGCACAGATACGCAGTATTTT. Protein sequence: CASSPVGSSGSSTDTQYF.